This T cell receptor beta chain came from a study of blood T cell repertoires in COVID-19. The table came from immunoSEQ multiplex PCR; TCRdb's copy has only in-frame clones and leaves some out. The repertoire holds some 450,000 clones, approximately 89% seen once, with roughly 12% in the top ten. The CDR3 runs to 14 residues. Losses at the gene ends were 3 bases for V and 5 bases for J; bases not matched to a gene: 4. Germline V CDR1 and CDR2: MNHEY, SMNVEV (reference sequence). Specimen: peripheral blood. J is TRBJ1-1 and V is TRBV27; 9 bases align to TRBD1. This TCR derives from a woman aged 45-60 years with COVID-19, enrolled during active disease. CDR3 coding DNA: TGTGCCAGCAGTTTTGACAGGGGGGGTACTGAAGCTTTCTTT. As protein: CASSFDRGGTEAFF.